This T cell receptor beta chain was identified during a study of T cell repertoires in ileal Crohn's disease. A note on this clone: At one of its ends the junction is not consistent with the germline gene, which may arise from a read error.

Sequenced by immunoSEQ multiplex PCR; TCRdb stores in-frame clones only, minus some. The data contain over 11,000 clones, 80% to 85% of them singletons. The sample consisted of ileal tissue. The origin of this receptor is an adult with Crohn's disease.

The CDR3 coding sequence is TGTGCTAGCAGCCGTGACAGGGGCACCGGGGAGCTGTTTTTT. Translation: CASSRDRGTGELFF. This chain joins TRBV7-7 and TRBJ2-2; 8 bases fit TRBD1. The CDR3 sequence is 14 residues long. Germline values: CDR1 SSHAT, CDR2 FNYEAQ (reference sequence).